Sequencing of this T cell receptor (beta chain) was carried out in a study of shared clonotypes between healthy human individuals. Study-wide background: Each donor's CD4 naive and CD4 memory cells filled three plates apiece, CD8 naive two, and CD8 memory one.

The assay was immunoSEQ multiplex PCR, and TCRdb's table has in-frame clones only and misses some. Of about 1.5 million clones listed, roughly 96% are singletons. Trimming stripped 0 bases from V and 5 bases from J, with 4 bases between. This CDR3 is 11 amino acids long. CDR1 and CDR2 (germline): DFQATT, SNEGSKA (reference sequence). A note on this clone: Other DNA sequences in the sample encode the same CDR3.

The TCR originated in a man aged 25 to 40 in good health. J is TRBJ2-5 and V is TRBV20-1; unclear D gene. The sequenced sample was naive CD4+ T cells sorted from blood. The sample's subset: CD45RA+ positively selected. The CDR3 region has the DNA TGCAGTGCTAGAGATCACGAGACCCAGTACTTC. This gives the protein CSARDHETQYF.